This T cell receptor beta chain was identified during a study of cytomegalovirus exposure and HLA in healthy donors. Study findings and constraints: The authors considered a cluster of highly shared sequence variants likely to be a sequencing artifact. Analysis performed later found 16,951 TCR beta sequences associated with HLA alleles at 0.05 false discovery rate.

Points on this clone: Its antigen is undetermined.

Donors had nominal health at sampling but likely had unrecorded immune exposures. This CDR3 region has 17 residues. Per germline, CDR1 SGHRS and CDR2 YFSETQ. The J segment lost 4 bases and the V segment lost 0 bases, leaving 8 bases of the junction unmatched. It was with 60 Vbeta and 13 Jbeta primers that the PCR ran. Sequencing was performed with immunoSEQ multiplex PCR; in TCRdb, only in-frame clones are kept and a portion is missing. The sample holds approximately 160,000 clones, more than 70% seen once. This TCR was recovered from a male donor in good health and CMV-seronegative. The chain combines TRBV5-1 with TRBJ2-7; 12 positions match TRBD2. Sample: PBMCs. CDR3 sequence reads: CASSLASGRAERYEQYF. The CDR3 DNA sequence: TGCGCCAGCAGCTTGGCTAGCGGGAGGGCCGAGCGGTACGAGCAGTACTTC.